This T cell receptor (beta chain) appears in the sequencing data of a study of blood T cell repertoires in COVID-19. Study summary: Samples came from the United States, Italy and Spain, spanning acute and convalescent COVID-19. PBMCs, B-cell-depleted T cells, or T cells provided the cDNA or gDNA that made up the material.

This table comes from immunoSEQ multiplex PCR, and its TCRdb copy is limited to in-frame clones, with some not included. This sample has under 400,000 clones; roughly 89% occur once, and the top ten carry approximately 4.1%. The CDR3 spans 11 residues. Per the germline V gene, CDR1 is KGHSH and CDR2 is LQKENI. V lost 3 bases and J lost 5, with 3 bases in between. This clone was counted a few times. The sequenced sample consisted of peripheral blood. The sequence was collected from a woman aged 60 to 75 with COVID-19, enrolled during active disease. The V call is TRBV18, the J call TRBJ2-3; unclear D gene. The CDR3, as DNA: TGTGCCAGCTCACCTCAAGATACGCAGTATTTT. Encoded protein: CASSPQDTQYF. The full variable domain, its missing parts supplied by reference TRBV18 and TRBJ2-3, is NAGVMQNPRHLVRRRGQEARLRCSPMKGHSHVYWYRQLPEEGLKFMVYLQKENIIDESGMPKERFSAEFPKEGPSILRIQQVVRGDSAAYFCASSPQDTQYFGPGTRLTVL.